These T cell receptor beta chains were read from a single sample in a study of blood T cell repertoires in COVID-19. Profiled with immunoSEQ multiplex PCR; TCRdb holds only in-frame clones, not every one. This table holds approximately 150,000 clones, about nine tenths found once. Specimen: peripheral blood. The receptor source for this set is a woman aged 50 to 60 with acute or convalescent COVID-19. CDR3s include the opening cysteine and the closing phenylalanine or tryptophan. The D gene is left open where the match is weak. Some rows have no size entry. The others give once, few or many, or a class for an expanded clone.

size	D	V	J	DNA	CDR3
NA	NA	TRBV5-1	TRBJ1-1	TGCGCCAGCAGCTTGGCACAGGGAGTCACTGAAGCTTTCTTT	CASSLAQGVTEAFF
NA	TRBD1	TRBV6-5	TRBJ1-2	TGTGCCAGCAGTTATCAACAGGGGGCGGGTGGCTACACCTTC	CASSYQQGAGGYTF
NA	NA	TRBV9	TRBJ1-1	TGTGCCAGCAAAGACAGCGCGAACACTGAAGCTTTCTTT	CASKDSANTEAFF
NA	NA	TRBV4-1	TRBJ1-5	TGCGCCAGCAGCCAAGGTCAAAATCAGCCCCAGCATTTT	CASSQGQNQPQHF
NA	NA	TRBV30	TRBJ1-5	TGTGCCTGGAGTGTACCCCACACAGATAGCAATCAGCCCCAGCATTTT	CAWSVPHTDSNQPQHF
NA	NA	TRBV1	TRBJ1-5	TGCACCAGCAGCCAAGATCGACCTGGGGACAACAATCAGCCCCAGCATTTT	CTSSQDRPGDNNQPQHF
NA	NA	TRBV25-1	TRBJ1-4	TGTGCCAGCAGTCGCGGAGTGCCGAATGAAAAACTGTTTTTT	CASSRGVPNEKLFF
NA	TRBD1	TRBV6-6	TRBJ2-1	TGTGCCAGCAGTTACACACAGGGGGCTTACAATGAGCAGTTCTTC	CASSYTQGAYNEQFF
NA	NA	TRBV13	TRBJ1-5	TGTGCCAGCAGCCGACAGCAGGGGCAGCCCCAGCATTTT	CASSRQQGQPQHF
NA	NA	TRBV27	TRBJ2-7	TGTGCCAGCTCCTACTCTATTCAGGGGCACGAGCAGTACTTC	CASSYSIQGHEQYF
NA	TRBD1	TRBV19	TRBJ1-2	TGTGCCAGTAGTGCCTCAGGGGGTGACTATGGCTACACCTTC	CASSASGGDYGYTF
NA	NA	TRBV19	TRBJ2-2	TGTGCCAGTAGTATAGCGGGAAACACCGGGGAGCTGTTTTTT	CASSIAGNTGELFF
NA	NA	TRBV10-3	TRBJ2-7	TGTGCCATCAGTGAAGACAGGCACCCCTCCTACGAGCAGTACTTC	CAISEDRHPSYEQYF
NA	NA	TRBV29-1	TRBJ1-2	TGCAGCGTTGAAGGAGGGCTCGGTGGCTATGGCTACACCTTC	CSVEGGLGGYGYTF
NA	NA	TRBV4-2	TRBJ1-2	TGTGCCAGCACCTCAGCCCCGGGTGGCTACACCTTC	CASTSAPGGYTF
NA	TRBD2	TRBV10-1	TRBJ2-7	TGCGCCAGCAGTGTTCGGGAGGCATCCTACGAGCAGTACTTC	CASSVREASYEQYF
NA	TRBD1	TRBV7-6	TRBJ2-7	TGTGCCAGCAGCCTACTGAGGACAGGATCCTACGAGCAGTACTTC	CASSLLRTGSYEQYF
NA	NA	TRBV2	TRBJ1-2	TGTGCCAGCACACAAGTCTATGGCTACACCTTC	CASTQVYGYTF
NA	NA	TRBV19	TRBJ2-2	TGTGCCAGTAGTATTGGCCCCGGGGAGCTGTTTTTT	CASSIGPGELFF
few	TRBD2	TRBV25-1	TRBJ2-5	TGTGCCAGCAGTGAGGGGCGGGAGGGCCTCTCGACCCAGTACTTC	CASSEGREGLSTQYF
few	NA	TRBV11-1	TRBJ2-1	TGTGCCAGCAGCTTAGAAAGGAATCTAGTGCAGTTCTTC	CASSLERNLVQFF
NA	TRBD1	TRBV12-3/TRBV12-4	TRBJ1-2	TGTGCCAGCAGCAAACAGGGGGCGAGTGGCTACACCTTC	CASSKQGASGYTF
NA	NA	TRBV29-1	TRBJ1-3	TGCAGCGCTGGGGGCAACACCATATATTTT	CSAGGNTIYF
NA	NA	TRBV7-2	TRBJ2-7	TGTGCCAGCAGCTTAATAGACCAGGATCTCGAGCAGTACTTC	CASSLIDQDLEQYF
NA	NA	TRBV5-1	TRBJ1-1	TGCGCCAGCAGCTTGGATACGGACAGCTCAGAAGCTTTCTTT	CASSLDTDSSEAFF
once	TRBD1	TRBV18	TRBJ1-1	TGTGCCAGCTCACCACTGGGACAGGGGGCTGAAGCTTTCTTT	CASSPLGQGAEAFF
NA	TRBD2	TRBV5-6	TRBJ2-1	TGTGCCAGCCAGGACAGCTCCCGTCTAGCGGGACTTAACAATGAGCAGTTCTTC	CASQDSSRLAGLNNEQFF
NA	NA	TRBV6-6	TRBJ1-5	TGTGCCAGCAGGGACAGAATCAATCAGCCCCAGCATTTT	CASRDRINQPQHF
NA	NA	TRBV5-6	TRBJ2-7	TGTGCCAGCAGCCACACTAGCTACGAGCAGTACTTC	CASSHTSYEQYF
NA	NA	TRBV2	TRBJ2-1	TGTGCCAGCACCAAGGACACCAACAATGAGCAGTTCTTC	CASTKDTNNEQFF
NA	NA	TRBV5-6	TRBJ2-5	TGTGCCAGCAGCTTAGGAGGGTTCGGAGGATGGTTTGGCCAAGAGACCCAGTACTTC	CASSLGGFGGWFGQETQYF
once	NA	TRBV7-3	TRBJ2-1	TGTGCCAGCAGCTTAAAGGCAGGGGGGAATGAGCAGTTCTTC	CASSLKAGGNEQFF
NA	TRBD2	TRBV5-1	TRBJ2-5	TGCGCCAGCAGCTTGGGGCTAGCGGGTCTAGGAAGGCAAGAGACCCAGTACTTC	CASSLGLAGLGRQETQYF
NA	NA	TRBV30	TRBJ2-2	TGTGCCTGGACAGAGAACACCGGGGAGCTGTTTTTT	CAWTENTGELFF
NA	NA	TRBV29-1	TRBJ2-3	TGCAGCGTTGAAGGTGGGCAGGGAGGCCCAGATACGCAGTATTTT	CSVEGGQGGPDTQYF